This TCR beta chain was recovered during a study of shared clonotypes between healthy human individuals. Libraries were prepared by immunoSEQ multiplex PCR; TCRdb keeps only in-frame clonotypes and omits some of them. Of some 2,000,000 clones in the sample, around 95% were seen once. This CDR3 is built from 12 residues. Germline V gene sequence: CDR1 MNHEY, CDR2 SVGAGI. V was clipped by 6 bases and J by 5 bases, with 8 bases between them. With regard to this clone: Its antigen is unknown.

Study-level results: Rarefaction revealed incomplete sorted-subset sequencing despite large depth.

The source material was naive CD4+ T cells sorted from blood. Subset reported: CD45RA+ positively selected. The receptor's source is a man aged 18-30 years in good health. V usage is TRBV6-5 and J usage is TRBJ2-4; possibly TRBD1 for D (5 bases). The CDR3, as DNA: TGTGCCAGCAGGTCGACAGAAAACATTCAGTACTTC. Translation: CASRSTENIQYF.